A single TCR beta chain is shown here with its context. Its matching antigen is unknown. After expansion with viral peptide pools in the ViraFEST assay, antigen-specific CD4+ T cells were sequenced. It was after 10 days of culture that CD4+ T cells were isolated. Either the BNT162b2 or mRNA-1273 vaccine was given to participants in two doses. Previously uninfected by SARS-CoV-2, the vaccine recipients also showed negative nucleocapsid antibodies. Each well held 2 million to 2.5 million PBMC cultured with around 9.7 ug/ml peptides and around 11 IU/ml IL-2. Sequencing used immunoSEQ multiplex PCR; TCRdb keeps in-frame clones, though not all of them. This sample has about 61,000 clones, with 60% to 75% found just once. The sample is drawn from a study of vaccination effects on CD4 cells after COVID-19. Trimming shortened V by 5 bases and J by 5 bases, and 7 bases separated the two germline ends. Germline CDR1 is KGHSH and CDR2 is LQKENI. The CDR3 runs to 12 residues.

Points from the study as a whole: Only a single clone (1 of 255 vaccine-induced clones in healthy vaccinees) cross-reacted with common cold coronaviruses.

This TCR came from a human donor who received a COVID-19 vaccine. The sample in question was CD4+ T cells from PBMCs cultured with HCoV-229E spike peptides, obtained after COVID-19 vaccination. The chain joins TRBV18 to TRBJ1-5; D is unclear. CDR3 coding DNA: TGTGCCAGCTCAGACTACGATCAGCCCCAGCATTTT. Translation gives CASSDYDQPQHF.